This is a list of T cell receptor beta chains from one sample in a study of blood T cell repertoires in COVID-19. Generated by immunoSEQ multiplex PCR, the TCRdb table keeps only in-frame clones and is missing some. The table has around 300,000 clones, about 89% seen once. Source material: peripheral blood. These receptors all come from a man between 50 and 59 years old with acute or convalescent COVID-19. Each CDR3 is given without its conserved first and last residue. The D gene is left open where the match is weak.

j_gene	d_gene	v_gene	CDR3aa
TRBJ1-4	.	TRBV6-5	ASSYWGRATNEKLF
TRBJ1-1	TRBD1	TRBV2	ASSGTGGMNTEAF
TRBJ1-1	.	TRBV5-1	ASSLAVMNTEAF
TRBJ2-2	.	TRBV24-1	ATSEPTNGAGELF
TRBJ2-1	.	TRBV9	ASSVVDGGEQF
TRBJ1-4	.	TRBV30	ASDITNEKLF
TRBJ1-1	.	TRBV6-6	ASRPGQLNTEAF
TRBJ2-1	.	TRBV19	ASTVGAGVRYEQF
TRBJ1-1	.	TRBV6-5	ASSMAGVTEAF
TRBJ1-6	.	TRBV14	ASSQYKNSPLH
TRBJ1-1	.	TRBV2	ASSYDTEAF
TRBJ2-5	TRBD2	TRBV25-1	ASSELAGAQETQY
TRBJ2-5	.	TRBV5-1	ASSLLTQETQY
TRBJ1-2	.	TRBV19	ATKRGGYT
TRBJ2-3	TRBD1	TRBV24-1	ATSDFGQGTQY
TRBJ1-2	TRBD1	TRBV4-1	ASSQDFGDRGSRGYT
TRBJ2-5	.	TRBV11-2	ASSFLLQKQETQY
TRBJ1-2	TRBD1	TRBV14	ASSHGQGRDGYT
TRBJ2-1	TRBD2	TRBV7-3	ASSFKWSAGGGEQF
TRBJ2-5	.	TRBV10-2	ASSAQGQETQY
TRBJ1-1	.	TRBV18	ASSPPSGRGAF
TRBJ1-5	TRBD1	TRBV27	ASSFLRPRTGEVYQPQH
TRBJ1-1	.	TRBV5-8	ASSLSDSASGTF
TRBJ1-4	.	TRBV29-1	SGRGHRNEKLF
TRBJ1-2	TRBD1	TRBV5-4	ASSLGTGDYGYT
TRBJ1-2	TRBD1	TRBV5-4	ASSSGQGKYYGYT
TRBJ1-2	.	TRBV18	ASSQIEPNYGYT
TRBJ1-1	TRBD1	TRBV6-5	ASSRTGRGTEAF
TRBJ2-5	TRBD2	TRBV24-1	ATSDPRGAGETQY
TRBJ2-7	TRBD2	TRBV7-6	ASSLDPGGTYEQY
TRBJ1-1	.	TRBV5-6	ASSSYRYGEKNTEAF
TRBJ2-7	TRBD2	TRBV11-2	ASSLVGTSGAYEQY
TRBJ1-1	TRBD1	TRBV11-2	ASSGQGNTEAF
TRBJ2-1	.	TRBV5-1	ASSLTRYNEQF
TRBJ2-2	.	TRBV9	ASRWSQGNTGELF
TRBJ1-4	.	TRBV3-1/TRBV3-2	ASSSHREGAEKLF
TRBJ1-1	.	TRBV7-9	ASSYLGETEAF
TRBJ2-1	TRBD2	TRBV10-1	ASSASGLAGNEQF
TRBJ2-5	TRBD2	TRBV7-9	ASSLEGGDLETQY
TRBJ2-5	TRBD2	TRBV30	AWSTLAGVETQY
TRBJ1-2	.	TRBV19	ASSSRRDTVI
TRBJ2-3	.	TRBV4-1	ASSQPPSTDTQY
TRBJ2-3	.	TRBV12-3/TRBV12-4	ASSSGNRETQY
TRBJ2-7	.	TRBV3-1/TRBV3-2	ASSQMTGSYEQY
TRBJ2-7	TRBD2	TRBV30	AWRGLAGGRYEQY
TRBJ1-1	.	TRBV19	ASSLGAGMNTEAF
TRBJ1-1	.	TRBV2	ASSEKGGSRTEAF
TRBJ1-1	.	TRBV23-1	ASSQSTGFTEAF
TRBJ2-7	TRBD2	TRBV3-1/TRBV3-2	ASSQDPWTSGGSSYEQY
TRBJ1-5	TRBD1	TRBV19	ASTRTGGRHSNQPQH
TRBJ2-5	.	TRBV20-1	SASLGQGAETQY